Each of the 14 T cell receptor beta chains below was sequenced from the same sample in a study of graft-versus-host responses after intestinal transplantation. The assay was immunoSEQ multiplex PCR, and TCRdb's table has in-frame clones only and misses some. The data contain 20,000 or so clones, about half of them singletons. Here the sequenced sample was alloreactive CD4+ T cells from a mixed lymphocyte reaction culture, taken before intestinal transplant. The subset here: CFSE-low proliferating T cells sorted from roughly 6-day pre-transplant mixed lymphocyte reaction (GvH or HvG direction). The receptors were sampled from a human patient who received an intestinal transplant.

This rearrangement joins TRBV5-4 to TRBJ2-1, with TRBD2 identical over 7 bases. V dropped 7 bases and J dropped 0; count of bases not matched to a gene: 7. The germline CDR1 and CDR2 sequences are SGHNT and YYREEE (reference sequence). This CDR3 has 15 amino acids. CDR3 nucleotide sequence: TGTGCCAGCGGCGGGGGACCCAGCTCCTACAATGAGCAGTTCTTC. This sequence encodes CASGGGPSSYNEQFF.

As concerns this clone: Compared with germline, one end of the junction differs, possibly owing to a read error. The V call is TRBV20-1, the J call TRBJ2-1; TRBD1 agrees at 9 bases. The CDR3 extends over 9 amino acids. Germline-derived CDR1 and CDR2 are DFQATT and SNEGSKA (reference sequence). As DNA, the CDR3 is TGCAGGCCCGGGACAGGGAGTCTCTTC. It codes for CRPGTGSLF.

The CDR3 DNA reads as TGTGCCAGCACTCGGGGGGGCGCCCAAGAGACCCAGTACTTC. Amino acid sequence: CASTRGGAQETQYF. The chain employs TRBV6-1 and TRBJ2-5, with TRBD2 matching 8 bases. CDR1 MNHNS and CDR2 SASEGT come from the germline V gene. This CDR3 has 14 amino acids. V trimming: 7 bases; J trimming: 1 base; junction bases outside the gene matches: 5.

This chain uses TRBV5-4 with TRBJ2-1; 10 bases are shared with TRBD2. The germline gives CDR1 SGHNT, CDR2 YYREEE (reference sequence). V gave up 0 bases and J gave up 10 bases; unmatched junction bases: 7. CDR3 length: 15 amino acids. CDR3 region: CASSLAGSGGGEQFF. CDR3 nucleotide sequence: TGTGCCAGCAGCTTGGCGGGCAGCGGGGGGGGAGAGCAGTTCTTC.

This chain connects TRBV5-1 to TRBJ2-7; TRBD2 might be the D (6 bases). The CDR3 sequence is 15 residues long. V lost 3 bases, J lost 6 bases, and 19 bases lay in between. Germline CDR1 and CDR2: SGHRS and YFSETQ. The chain's CDR3 is CASSSGPGGNGEQYF. In DNA form, the CDR3 reads TGCGCCAGCAGCTCAGGACCCGGAGGGAATGGCGAGCAGTACTTC.

This chain links TRBV18 with TRBJ1-2, with 9 bases identical to TRBD1. The CDR3 is 15 residues long. Germline CDR1 KGHSH, CDR2 LQKENI. Losses at the gene ends were 4 bases for V and 7 bases for J; bases not matched to a gene: 10. In DNA, the CDR3 is TGTGCCAGCTCACTGGACCAACAGGGGGCGCGTGGCTACACCTTC. Translated: CASSLDQQGARGYTF.

V is TRBV6-1 and J is TRBJ1-1; perhaps TRBD1 as D (6 bases). CDR1 and CDR2 (germline): MNHNS, SASEGT. The CDR3 sequence is 15 residues long. Between the trimmed V and J ends, which lost 7 bases and 3 bases, there was a span of 18 bases. The CDR3 protein is CASNTRGGADTEAFF. DNA of the CDR3: TGTGCCAGCAACACACGGGGGGGGGCTGACACTGAAGCTTTCTTT.

This sequence joins TRBV18 and TRBJ2-1; 8 bases are a match to TRBD2. The CDR3 contains 15 residues. Trimming cost V 1 base and J 3 bases; bases outside gene matches: 2. Germline-derived CDR1 and CDR2 are KGHSH and LQKENI. The CDR3 region is CASSPLAGIYNEQFF. CDR3 coding DNA: TGTGCCAGCTCACCACTAGCGGGGATCTACAATGAGCAGTTCTTC.

This rearrangement joins TRBV7-3 to TRBJ2-2, with 8 bases lining up with TRBD2. Losses at the gene ends were 5 bases for V and 6 bases for J; bases not matched to a gene: 5. The length of the CDR3 is 14 residues. CDR1 and CDR2 from the germline V gene are SGHTA and FQGTGA. This CDR3 reads CASSPGLEAGELFF. CDR3 in DNA: TGTGCCAGCAGCCCGGGACTAGAGGCCGGGGAGCTGTTTTTT. Looking up the rest from reference TRBV7-3 and TRBJ2-2 gives the full variable domain: GAGVSQTPSNKVTEKGKYVELRCDPISGHTALYWYRQSLGQGPEFLIYFQGTGAADDSGLPNDRFFAVRPEGSVSTLKIQRTERGDSAVYLCASSPGLEAGELFFGEGSRLTVL.

The J gene is TRBJ1-2, the V gene TRBV10-3; 8 nucleotides match TRBD1. Germline CDR1 and CDR2: ENHRY and SYGVKD. The trim removed 7 bases at V and 13 bases at J, leaving 11 bases unmatched. This CDR3 has 12 residues. As DNA, the CDR3 is TGTGCCATCAATCGACAGGGGACGCCCTTCACCTTC. Translating gives CAINRQGTPFTF.

This chain joins TRBV2 and TRBJ2-5, with 11 positions matching TRBD1. J gave up 4 bases and V 4 bases, and 5 bases lay outside the gene matches. CDR1 and CDR2 (germline): SNHLY, FYNNEI. The CDR3 length is 15 residues. In DNA, the CDR3 is TGTGCCAGCAGTGGTACCGGGACAGGGGGAGAGACCCAGTACTTC. Amino acid sequence: CASSGTGTGGETQYF.

The chain recombines TRBV4-1 with TRBJ1-2; the D gene is possibly TRBD1 (5 bases). The CDR3 runs 16 residues. CDR1 and CDR2 from the germline V gene are MGHRA and YSYEKL. With 0 bases removed from V and 4 bases from J, the gap between germline ends came to 15 bases. CDR3 in DNA: TGCGCCAGCAGCCAAGACGGAGGGGTCGGGGCCTATGGCTACACCTTC. Its protein product is CASSQDGGVGAYGYTF.

The V and J genes are TRBV10-3 and TRBJ2-5, with D maybe TRBD2 (5 bases). The ends were cut back, 2 bases at V and 3 bases at J, with 22 bases in the middle. The CDR3 has 18 residues. The germline gives CDR1 ENHRY, CDR2 SYGVKD. The CDR3 coding sequence is TGTGCCATCAGTGAGGGCCATCTAGCTGGAGTTTCTAAAGAGACCCAGTACTTC. Its protein product is CAISEGHLAGVSKETQYF.

The chain is built from TRBV5-1 and TRBJ1-1; 7 nucleotides line up with TRBD1. The germline gives CDR1 SGHRS, CDR2 YFSETQ. With 0 bases clipped from V and 10 bases from J, the junction kept 6 bases outside the gene matches. This CDR3 region has 13 residues. The CDR3 protein is CASSLAGTVIAFF. CDR3 DNA sequence: TGCGCCAGCAGCTTGGCCGGGACAGTAATAGCTTTCTTT.